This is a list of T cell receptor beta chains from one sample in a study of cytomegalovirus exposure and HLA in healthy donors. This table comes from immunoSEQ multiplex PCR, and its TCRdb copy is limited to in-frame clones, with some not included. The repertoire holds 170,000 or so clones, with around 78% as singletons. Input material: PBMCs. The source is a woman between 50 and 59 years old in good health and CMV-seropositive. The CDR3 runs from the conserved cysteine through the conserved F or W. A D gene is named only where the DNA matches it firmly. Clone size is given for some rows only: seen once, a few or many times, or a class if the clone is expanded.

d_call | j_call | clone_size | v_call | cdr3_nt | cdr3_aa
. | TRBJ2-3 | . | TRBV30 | TGTGCCTGGAACGTGGGACTTTCAACAGATACGCAGTATTTT | CAWNVGLSTDTQYF
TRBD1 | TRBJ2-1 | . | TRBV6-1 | TGTGCCAGCAGTGAATCGAAGGGGGCTTCCTACAATGAGCAGTTCTTC | CASSESKGASYNEQFF
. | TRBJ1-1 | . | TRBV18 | TGTGCCAGCTCAGAGAGTACAGTGAACACTGAAGCTTTCTTT | CASSESTVNTEAFF
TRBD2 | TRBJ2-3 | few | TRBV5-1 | TGCGCCAGCAGTAGTCTAGCGGGGGGGCCAGGCACAGATACGCAGTATTTT | CASSSLAGGPGTDTQYF
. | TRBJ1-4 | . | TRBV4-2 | TGTGCCAGCAGCCAACAGGGTGGCAGCCCCTCCGAAAAACTGTTTTTT | CASSQQGGSPSEKLFF
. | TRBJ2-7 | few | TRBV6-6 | TGTGCCAGCAGTTACTCGATATCGGGATCCTCCTACGAGCAGTACTTC | CASSYSISGSSYEQYF
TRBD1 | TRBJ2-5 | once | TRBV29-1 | TGCAGCGTTGCCCAAAACAGGGGGCCGGAGACCCAGTACTTC | CSVAQNRGPETQYF
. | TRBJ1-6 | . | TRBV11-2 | TGTGCCAGCAGCTTAGTAACGTCGGGTGATTCACCCCTCCACTTT | CASSLVTSGDSPLHF
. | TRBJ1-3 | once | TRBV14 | TGTGCCAGCAGCCACACAGGGGGAAACACCATATATTTT | CASSHTGGNTIYF
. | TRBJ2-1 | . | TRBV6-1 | TGTGCCAGCACCGAAGGACTCCTAAGGGAGCAGTTCTTC | CASTEGLLREQFF
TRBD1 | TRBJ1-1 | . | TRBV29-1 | TGCAGCGCTCTGGGACAGCAGACTCACACTGAAGCTTTCTTT | CSALGQQTHTEAFF
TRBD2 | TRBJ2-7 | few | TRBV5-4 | TGTGCCAGCAGCTCGCAGCGGGGGACGGGCTACGAGCAGTACTTC | CASSSQRGTGYEQYF
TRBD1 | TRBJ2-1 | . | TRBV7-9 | TGTGCCAGCAGCTTTAGCCGGGACAGGGTCTCCTACAATGAGCAGTTCTTC | CASSFSRDRVSYNEQFF
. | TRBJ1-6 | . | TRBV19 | TGTGCCAGTAGTGAGTCAATTCACGGTAATTCACCCCTCCACTTT | CASSESIHGNSPLHF
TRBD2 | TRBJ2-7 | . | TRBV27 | TGTGCCAGCAGTTTGACTAGCGGGGGGAACTACGAGCAGTACTTC | CASSLTSGGNYEQYF
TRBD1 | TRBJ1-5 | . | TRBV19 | TGTGCCAGTGATCCGAAGGGGACAGGGGGCAACCAGCCCCAGCATTTT | CASDPKGTGGNQPQHF
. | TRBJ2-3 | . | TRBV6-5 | TGTGCCAGCAGTTACTCTCCCAGGGGAGAGGATACGCAGTATTTT | CASSYSPRGEDTQYF
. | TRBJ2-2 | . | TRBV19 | TGTGCCAGTAGTACAAGGGGGAACGGGGAGCTGTTTTTT | CASSTRGNGELFF
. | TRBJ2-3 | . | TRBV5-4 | TGTGCCAGCAGCTCAAACACAGATACGCAGTATTTT | CASSSNTDTQYF
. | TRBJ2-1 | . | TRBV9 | TGTGCCAGCAGCGTGGCCAACCCCAATGAGCAGTTCTTC | CASSVANPNEQFF
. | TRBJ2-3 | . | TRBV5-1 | TGCGCCAGCAGCTTTTTCGGGGTGGGCACAGATACGCAGTATTTT | CASSFFGVGTDTQYF
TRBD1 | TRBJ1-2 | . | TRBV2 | TGTGCCAGCAGAAACCGGGACAGGCGATCAGGTGGCTACACCTTC | CASRNRDRRSGGYTF
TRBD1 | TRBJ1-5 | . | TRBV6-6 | TGTGCCAGCAACAAGGACAGGGGGCACAATCAGCCCCAGCATTTT | CASNKDRGHNQPQHF
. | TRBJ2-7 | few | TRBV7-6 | TGTGCCAGCAGCTTAGGAAGCGGTCAGGAACCCTACGAGCAGTACTTC | CASSLGSGQEPYEQYF
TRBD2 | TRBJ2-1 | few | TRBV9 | TGTGCCAGCAGCGCCGAAGGGACTAGCGGTTCGGAAGCCGCCTACAATGAGCAGTTCTTC | CASSAEGTSGSEAAYNEQFF
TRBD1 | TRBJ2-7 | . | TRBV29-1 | TGCAGCGTCGAGGGTTCGGGACAGCTCTTCAGAGAGCAGTACTTC | CSVEGSGQLFREQYF
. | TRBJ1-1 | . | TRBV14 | TGTGCCAGCAGCCAAGGTACCCCGGGGACTGAAGCTTTCTTT | CASSQGTPGTEAFF
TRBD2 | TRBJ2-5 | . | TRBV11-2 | TGTGCCAGCAGCTTACGGACTAGCTCCTATCAGGGGGAGACCCAGTACTTC | CASSLRTSSYQGETQYF
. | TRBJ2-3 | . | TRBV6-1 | TGTGCCAGCAGTGAAGGTTTAGGGACACCTTCAGATACGCAGTATTTT | CASSEGLGTPSDTQYF
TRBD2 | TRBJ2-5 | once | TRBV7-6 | TGTGCCAGCAGCTCCGTACTAGCGGGGGGGGGAGAGACCCAGTACTTC | CASSSVLAGGGETQYF
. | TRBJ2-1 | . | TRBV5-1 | TGCGCCAGCAGCATAGAGTCCCGTAGCTCCTACAATGAGCAGTTCTTC | CASSIESRSSYNEQFF
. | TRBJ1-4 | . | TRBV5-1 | TGCGCCAGCAGCCTTCAGGGTTTGGAGGAAAAACTGTTTTTT | CASSLQGLEEKLFF
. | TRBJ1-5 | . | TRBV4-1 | TGCGCCAGCAGCCAATCCCAAGGGGGATTTAATCAGCCCCAGCATTTT | CASSQSQGGFNQPQHF